The 24 T cell receptor beta chains below were found in one sample sequenced in a study of cytomegalovirus exposure and HLA in healthy donors. Sequencing used immunoSEQ multiplex PCR; TCRdb keeps in-frame clones, though not all of them. The sample includes about 63,000 clones, 89% of them seen just once. Sequencing was done on a sample of PBMCs. Receptors originate from a woman aged 18-29 years in good health and CMV-seronegative.

The gene calls are TRBV28 and TRBJ1-2, with D perhaps TRBD1 (5 bases). CDR3 size: 11 residues. With 6 bases removed from V and 7 bases from J, the gap between germline ends came to 9 bases. CDR1 and CDR2 (germline): MDHEN, SYDVKM. CDR3 DNA sequence: TGTGCCAGCAGCCCAGGGCTTGGCTACACCTTC. This encodes CASSPGLGYTF.

This chain links TRBV28 with TRBJ1-1; 7 bases align to TRBD1. This CDR3 region has 16 residues. Per germline, CDR1 MDHEN and CDR2 SYDVKM. The J segment lost 1 base and the V segment lost 6 bases, leaving 11 bases of the junction unmatched. CDR3 in DNA: TGTGCCAGCAGCCGGGACAGACGGGCTTGGAACACTGAAGCTTTCTTT. Amino acids: CASSRDRRAWNTEAFF.

This clone was seen only a few times. The rearrangement joins TRBV25-1 to TRBJ1-6, with 8 bases fitting TRBD1. Germline CDR1 MGHDK, CDR2 SYGVNS. J was trimmed by 8 bases and V by 7 bases; bases with no gene match: 4. This CDR3 spans 13 amino acids. CDR3 amino acids: CASNDRGYSPLHF. The DNA for the CDR3 is TGTGCCAGCAACGACAGGGGCTATTCACCCCTCCACTTT.

This chain links TRBV5-4 with TRBJ2-7; 7 bases match TRBD2. The CDR3 is made up of 14 amino acids. Germline V gene sequence: CDR1 SGHNT, CDR2 YYREEE (reference sequence). V lost 3 bases and J lost 8; bases outside the gene matches: 11. CDR3 nucleotides: TGTGCCAGCAGCTGGGACTACGCCCTGCGTCAGCAGTACTTC. This gives the protein CASSWDYALRQQYF.

V is TRBV7-2 and J is TRBJ1-1; D ambiguous. CDR1 SGHTA and CDR2 FQGNSA come from the germline V gene. The V end was cut by 6 bases, the J end by 1 base, with 15 bases between. The CDR3 extends over 15 amino acids. The DNA for the CDR3 is TGTGCCAGCAGTTCCGTGCAGCGCAGGAACACTGAAGCTTTCTTT. It encodes CASSSVQRRNTEAFF. The full variable domain, with the rest looked up from reference TRBV7-2 and TRBJ1-1, is GAGVSQSPSNKVTEKGKDVELRCDPISGHTALYWYRQSLGQGLEFLIYFQGNSAPDKSGLPSDRFSAERTGGSVSTLTIQRTQQEDSAVYLCASSSVQRRNTEAFFGQGTRLTVV.

V is TRBV5-1 and J is TRBJ2-5; weak D call: TRBD2 (5 bases). The CDR3 has 15 amino acids. Trimming removed 6 bases at V and 4 bases at J, with 19 bases between. The germline CDR1 and CDR2 sequences are SGHRS and YFSETQ. CDR3 nucleotide sequence: TGCGCCAGCACGGACCTAGCTGGCCCAGTAGAGACCCAGTACTTC. Translated: CASTDLAGPVETQYF.

DNA for the CDR3: TGCGCCAGCAGCTTGGATGGTATTGGGAGGAACACTGAAGCTTTCTTT. Translation gives CASSLDGIGRNTEAFF. The chain joins TRBV5-1 to TRBJ1-1; D is unresolved. V lost 0 bases and J 1 base, leaving 13 bases between the germline ends. From germline, CDR1 is SGHRS and CDR2 YFSETQ. There are 16 residues in the CDR3.

This sequence joins TRBV5-1 and TRBJ2-5, with D unresolved. Per germline, CDR1 SGHRS and CDR2 YFSETQ. Trimming removed 3 bases from V and 2 bases from J, with 8 bases in between. The CDR3 has 13 residues. The CDR3 region is CASSSTRQETQYF. As DNA, the CDR3 is TGCGCCAGCAGCTCGACAAGACAAGAGACCCAGTACTTC.

In this sample, this clone turned up once. The J gene is TRBJ2-7, the V gene TRBV30, with 8 bases lining up with TRBD2. The J segment lost 2 bases and the V segment lost 3 bases, leaving 6 bases of the junction unmatched. CDR3 length: 14 amino acids. Germline assignment: CDR1 GTSNPN and CDR2 SVGIG (reference sequence). CDR3 bases: TGTGCCTGGAGCCCCGGGAGGGCCACCTACGAGCAGTACTTC. Its protein product is CAWSPGRATYEQYF.

This clone was seen more than once but under ten times. This chain connects TRBV7-9 to TRBJ1-5, with D unclear. V gave up 5 bases and J gave up 3 bases, with 5 bases separating them. The V gene's germline CDR1 is SEHNR and CDR2 FQNEAQ (reference sequence). The CDR3 spans 12 residues. CDR3 nucleotides: TGTGCCAGCAGCCTTTTCAATCAGCCCCAGCATTTT. Amino acid sequence: CASSLFNQPQHF. Complete variable domain (other parts from reference TRBV7-9 and TRBJ1-5): DTGVSQNPRHKITKRGQNVTFRCDPISEHNRLYWYRQTLGQGPEFLTYFQNEAQLEKSRLLSDRFSAERPKGSFSTLEIQRTEQGDSAMYLCASSLFNQPQHFGDGTRLSIL.

The chain joins TRBV5-4 to TRBJ1-5; 8 nucleotides match TRBD1. V shed 2 bases and J 2 bases; nucleotides not matched to a gene: 3. The CDR3 consists of 15 residues. Per germline, CDR1 SGHNT and CDR2 YYREEE (reference sequence). The CDR3 DNA sequence: TGTGCCAGCAGCTTTGGGACAGGAGGCAATCAGCCCCAGCATTTT. This sequence encodes CASSFGTGGNQPQHF.

Here the CDR3 DNA reads TGTGCCAGCAGCTCCGCACAGGGGGCGCGGTACGAGCAGTACTTC. The encoded protein is CASSSAQGARYEQYF. The V call is TRBV7-9, the J call TRBJ2-7, with 9 bases fitting TRBD1. The CDR3 length is 15 residues. The J segment lost 4 bases and the V segment lost 4 bases, leaving 8 bases of the junction unmatched. Germline lookup yields CDR1 SEHNR and CDR2 FQNEAQ (reference sequence).

CDR3 in DNA: TGTGCCAGCAGTTTAACGGATCAGCCCCAGCATTTT. Translating it yields CASSLTDQPQHF. This chain links TRBV28 with TRBJ1-5; D is uncertain. The germline CDR1 and CDR2 sequences are MDHEN and SYDVKM. Trimming cost V 2 bases and J 5 bases, with 4 bases left between them. CDR3 length equals 12 residues.

J is TRBJ2-6 and V is TRBV5-4; perhaps TRBD1 as D (5 bases). The CDR3 sequence is 17 residues long. The V end was cut by 0 bases, the J end by 0 bases, with 10 bases between. In germline, CDR1 is SGHNT, CDR2 YYREEE (reference sequence). The CDR3, as DNA: TGTGCCAGCAGCTTGGGAGGACAAAACTCTGGGGCCAACGTCCTGACTTTC. It codes for CASSLGGQNSGANVLTF.

The chain uses TRBV28 and TRBJ2-1; weak D call: TRBD2 (6 bases). This CDR3 has 14 amino acids. Germline lookup yields CDR1 MDHEN and CDR2 SYDVKM. Trimming shortened V by 3 bases and J by 5 bases, and 11 bases separated the two germline ends. CDR3 DNA: TGTGCCAGCAGTTTCGGCGGGACTGACAATGAGCAGTTCTTC. As protein: CASSFGGTDNEQFF. The whole variable domain, remainder taken from reference TRBV28 and TRBJ2-1, is DVKVTQSSRYLVKRTGEKVFLECVQDMDHENMFWYRQDPGLGLRLIYFSYDVKMKEKGDIPEGYSVSREKKERFSLILESASTNQTSMYLCASSFGGTDNEQFFGPGTRLTVL.

This clone was observed once. The chain employs TRBV6-5 and TRBJ2-1; D not resolved. Deletions cut 5 bases from V and 0 bases from J, with 5 bases between. Germline assignment: CDR1 MNHEY and CDR2 SVGAGI. This CDR3 has 13 residues. The CDR3 DNA follows: TGTGCCAGCAGTACAAGCTCCTACAATGAGCAGTTCTTC. It translates to CASSTSSYNEQFF.

The V and J genes are TRBV16 and TRBJ2-6, with D possibly matching TRBD1 (6 bases). CDR3 length: 18 residues. Germline CDR1 reads KGHSY; CDR2 reads FQNENV. V lost 5 bases and J 0 bases, leaving 17 bases between the germline ends. The CDR3 reads CASSEETGWYSGANVLTF. The DNA for the CDR3 is TGTGCCAGCAGCGAAGAGACAGGCTGGTACTCTGGGGCCAACGTCCTGACTTTC. The variable domain in full, completed from reference TRBV16 and TRBJ2-6, reads GEEVAQTPKHLVRGEGQKAKLYCAPIKGHSYVFWYQQVLKNEFKFLISFQNENVFDETGMPKERFSAKCLPNSPCSLEIQATKLEDSAVYFCASSEETGWYSGANVLTFGAGSRLTVL.

The V and J genes are TRBV10-3 and TRBJ2-5; TRBD2 aligns across 8 bases. The V gene's germline CDR1 is ENHRY and CDR2 SYGVKD. The CDR3 totals 16 residues. V shed 6 bases, J shed 5 bases, and the junction held 14 bases outside the gene matches. CDR3 sequence reads: CAIREGTNGGAETQYF. The CDR3 DNA follows: TGTGCCATCAGAGAAGGGACTAACGGGGGGGCGGAGACCCAGTACTTC.

The chain couples TRBV2 to TRBJ1-3; D is ambiguous. Germline V gives CDR1 SNHLY, CDR2 FYNNEI. This CDR3 region has 15 residues. The germline V and J ends were trimmed by 3 bases and 0 bases, with 9 bases remaining between them. Written as DNA, the CDR3 is TGTGCCAGCAGTGAGCGGCAGTACTCTGGAAACACCATATATTTT. Protein: CASSERQYSGNTIYF.

The CDR3 region has the DNA TGTGCCAGCAGTTTATGGCGGGGTGGAGGAAACACCATATATTTT. Translated: CASSLWRGGGNTIYF. The chain combines TRBV28 with TRBJ1-3, with D unresolved. The length of the CDR3 is 15 residues. Trimming took off 0 bases at V and 4 bases at J, with 10 bases between the two ends. Germline-derived CDR1 and CDR2 are MDHEN and SYDVKM. Filled out from reference TRBV28 and TRBJ1-3, the complete variable domain reads DVKVTQSSRYLVKRTGEKVFLECVQDMDHENMFWYRQDPGLGLRLIYFSYDVKMKEKGDIPEGYSVSREKKERFSLILESASTNQTSMYLCASSLWRGGGNTIYFGEGSWLTVV.

This clone was observed a single time. V and J are TRBV11-2 and TRBJ2-3; D might be TRBD2 (5 bases). V was trimmed by 5 bases and J by 5 bases, leaving 17 bases between them. Germline lookup yields CDR1 SGHAT and CDR2 FQNNGV. CDR3 size: 15 residues. The CDR3 reads CASSRGRSSGDTQYF. The CDR3 coding sequence is TGTGCCAGCAGCCGCGGTAGGTCCAGCGGAGATACGCAGTATTTT. Looking up the rest from reference TRBV11-2 and TRBJ2-3 gives the full variable domain: EAGVAQSPRYKIIEKRQSVAFWCNPISGHATLYWYQQILGQGPKLLIQFQNNGVVDDSQLPKDRFSAERLKGVDSTLKIQPAKLEDSAVYLCASSRGRSSGDTQYFGPGTRLTVL.

The V gene is TRBV4-1, the J gene TRBJ1-1; no definite D call. The germline V gene encodes CDR1 MGHRA and CDR2 YSYEKL. V was trimmed by 0 bases and J by 3 bases, leaving 17 bases between them. The CDR3 sequence is 17 residues long. The CDR3 reads CASSQDVAGRGYTEAFF. CDR3 coding DNA: TGCGCCAGCAGCCAAGATGTCGCCGGGAGAGGGTACACTGAAGCTTTCTTT.

The J gene is TRBJ2-2, the V gene TRBV28; 7 bases agree with TRBD2. Germline V gene sequence: CDR1 MDHEN, CDR2 SYDVKM. The CDR3 runs to 15 residues. The trim removed 3 bases at V and 5 bases at J, leaving 6 bases unmatched. CDR3 in amino acids: CASSFLTGGTGELFF. CDR3 in DNA: TGTGCCAGCAGTTTTCTAACCGGGGGGACCGGGGAGCTGTTTTTT.

The chain employs TRBV6-1 and TRBJ1-6; 7 positions agree with TRBD1. The CDR3 runs to 19 residues. The junction had 15 bases not matched to a gene; V was cut back by 0 bases and J by 7 bases. Germline V gene sequence: CDR1 MNHNS, CDR2 SASEGT. The chain's CDR3 is CASSEALSRGRGFNSPLHF. The CDR3, as DNA: TGTGCCAGCAGTGAAGCCCTATCGAGGGGGCGCGGGTTCAATTCACCCCTCCACTTT.